This TCR beta chain was identified during a study of beta chain features in type 1 diabetes (dated by TCRdb to 2016 to 2019). As for the study more broadly: Mean age, gender distribution, total cell number and subset yield did not differ between patients and healthy donors. A total of about 100 million sorted cells were examined across all samples, and RNA yield correlated strongly with the number of cells per subset. The study compared TCRB repertoires of sorted circulating CD4+ T cell subsets between recently diagnosed type 1 diabetes patients and matched healthy donors. Regulatory and stem cell-like memory subsets were isolated from only 8 patients and about eight healthy donors, whereas naive and central memory subsets came from all 30 or so donors. Overall results and qualifications from the work: Because the HLA sub-analyses included only small numbers of individuals, any influence of HLA type on TCRB rearrangement was left unresolved. Because cDNA rather than genomic DNA was sequenced, highly expressing activated cells could have been over-represented, although no difference in activation and CD3 levels was found between groups. Naive, central memory and regulatory TCRB repertoires appeared more similar among patients than among healthy donors. In all four CD4+ subsets, TCRB CDR3 length was moderately but significantly shorter in type 1 diabetes patients. Patients with type 1 diabetes made fewer insertions and deleted more nucleotides at VDJ recombination sites, implying thymic rearrangement abnormalities. PCR may preferentially amplify shorter templates, but because patient and control samples were amplified and corrected together, any resulting skew would affect both groups equally.

A single peripheral blood draw of 90 to 150 mL on average was collected from each donor into heparinised tubes. Using a panel that included CD45RO, CCR7, CD25, CD127, CD95 and CD27, naive, central memory, regulatory and stem cell-like memory CD4+ T cells were sorted on a BD FACSAria II. A purity above 95% was achieved for all sorted populations. PBMCs were isolated right away by Lymphoprep density gradient centrifugation and were stained directly, without culture. So that batch effects would be minimized, each experiment stained and sorted samples in pairs, pairing one healthy donor with one patient. Points on this clone: What antigen it recognizes has not been identified. Base quality data are lacking; no much larger clone is found one base away.

Ends trimmed: V by 8 bases, J by 2 bases; bases unmatched to a gene: 8. The CDR3 sequence holds 15 residues, the cysteine and phenylalanine included. CDR3 DNA is the only sequence kept; it has 45 bases, read in frame from the first base. Via the germline V gene (reference sequence), CDR1 is WNHNN and CDR2 SYGVQD. The entire amount of isolated RNA was reverse transcribed using the High Capacity cDNA Reverse Transcription Kit, so the sequenced TCRB transcripts were expressed ones. Deep immunoSEQ sequencing was applied to naive, central memory and regulatory T cell samples, giving an average of roughly 3.5 million total reads per sample. Sorted cells were lysed in RLT buffer, and RNA was extracted using DNase-treated RNeasy Micro or Mini kits according to cell number. To prevent cross-contamination, each cell subset was processed individually, whereas patient and healthy donor samples were processed jointly. The immunoSEQ multiplex PCR was used to amplify TCRB sequences from cDNA, yielding 87-bp fragments that span the CDR3 region. Sequencing of the amplicons was done on the Illumina HiSeq platform. The authors' analysis ran thus. PCR bias was corrected computationally using synthetic template baselines, and reads within Hamming distance 2 were collapsed, with unmergeable singletons discarded. Reads were aligned against IMGT to assign V, D and J genes, CDR3 length and insertions or deletions at six rearrangement sites. Within each subset, clonotype counts were normalized to sorted cell number, and only after that were true diversity and Gini coefficients computed with the tcR R package. The overlap coefficient, calculated on TCRB nucleotide sequences, was used to measure repertoire sharing. The source is immuneACCESS, and TCRdb retained only in-frame sequences with V and J called. Part of the clones is not carried over; for the studies checked, unresolved V genes explain less than half of this, and the remainder is unexplained. V and J calls and clone size are copied from that table; D and trimming were computed from the DNA. A total of about 240,000 clones appear in this sample, 25% to 30% of them only once. 4% of the sample is in the top ten clones.

The TCR sequence derives from a man aged 25-45 years in good health. Sequenced input: central memory CD4+ T cells from blood. The rearranged chain carries TRBV10-1 and TRBJ2-3; 9 nucleotides in the junction match TRBD2. The sequenced DNA: TGCGCCAGCGGGGGAATAGCGGGGGTCACAGATACGCAGTATTTT. This encodes CASGGIAGVTDTQYF.